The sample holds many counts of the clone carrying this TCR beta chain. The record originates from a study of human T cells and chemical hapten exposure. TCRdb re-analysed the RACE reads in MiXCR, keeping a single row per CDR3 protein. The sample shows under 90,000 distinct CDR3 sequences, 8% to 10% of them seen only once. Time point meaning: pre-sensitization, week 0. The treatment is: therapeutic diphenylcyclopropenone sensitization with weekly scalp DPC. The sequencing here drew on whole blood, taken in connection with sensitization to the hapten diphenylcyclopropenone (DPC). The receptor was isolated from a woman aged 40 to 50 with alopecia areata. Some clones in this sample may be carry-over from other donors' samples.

The CDR3 sequence is CASSSRALDQPQHF. In DNA form, the CDR3 reads TGTGCCAGCAGTTCCCGGGCCCTGGATCAGCCCCAGCATTTT. This chain connects TRBV12-3 or TRBV12-4 to TRBJ1-5, with D unclear. Trimming left V 4 bases short and J 5 bases short, with 12 bases between. This CDR3 contains 14 residues.